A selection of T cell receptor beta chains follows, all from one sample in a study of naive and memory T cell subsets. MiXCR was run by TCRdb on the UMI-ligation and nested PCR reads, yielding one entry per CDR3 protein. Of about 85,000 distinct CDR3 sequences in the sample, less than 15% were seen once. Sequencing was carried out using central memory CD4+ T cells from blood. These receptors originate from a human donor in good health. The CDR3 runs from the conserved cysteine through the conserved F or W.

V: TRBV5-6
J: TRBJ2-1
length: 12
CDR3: CASSSRRGEQFF

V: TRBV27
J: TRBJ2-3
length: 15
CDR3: CASSLLRTISDTQYF

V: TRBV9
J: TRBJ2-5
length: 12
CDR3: CASSVGEETQYF

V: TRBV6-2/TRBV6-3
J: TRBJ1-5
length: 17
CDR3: CASSYGGGHPSNQPQHF

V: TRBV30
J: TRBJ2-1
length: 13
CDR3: CAWEGTTNNEQFF

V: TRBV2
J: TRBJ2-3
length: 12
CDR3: CASHRGSDTQYF

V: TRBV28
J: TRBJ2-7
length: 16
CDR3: CASSLSGTRLSYEQYF

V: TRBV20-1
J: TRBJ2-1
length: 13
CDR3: CSASPSGVGEQFF

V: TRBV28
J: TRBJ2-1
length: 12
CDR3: CASSLPVGKQFF

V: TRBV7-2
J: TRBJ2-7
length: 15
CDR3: CASSPGTAANYEQYF

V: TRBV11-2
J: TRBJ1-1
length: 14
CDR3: CASSWGHQNTEAFF

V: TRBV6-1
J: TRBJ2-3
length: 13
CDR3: CASGSSSTDTQYF

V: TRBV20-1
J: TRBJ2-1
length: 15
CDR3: CSAPRLAGDYNEQFF

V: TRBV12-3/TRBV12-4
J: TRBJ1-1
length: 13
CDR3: CASSQTGSTEAFF

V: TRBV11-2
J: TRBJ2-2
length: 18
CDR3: CASSPRSPVTGETGELFF

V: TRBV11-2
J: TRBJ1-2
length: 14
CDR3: CASSSQTGHYGYTF

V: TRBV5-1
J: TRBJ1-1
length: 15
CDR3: CASSLIAGKGTEAFF

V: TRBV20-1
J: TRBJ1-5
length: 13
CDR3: CSAGEGNNQPQHF

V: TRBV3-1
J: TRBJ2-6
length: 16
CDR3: CASSQDSRPGANVLTF

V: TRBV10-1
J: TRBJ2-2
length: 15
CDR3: CASSDPTSATGELFF

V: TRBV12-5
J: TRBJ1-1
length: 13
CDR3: CASGLEQGSEAFF

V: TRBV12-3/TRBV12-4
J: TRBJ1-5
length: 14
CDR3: CASIRGTGSQPQHF

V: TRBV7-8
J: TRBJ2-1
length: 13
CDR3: CALQLAGVGEQFF

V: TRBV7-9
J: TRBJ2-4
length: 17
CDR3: CASSRPGQPLAKNIQYF

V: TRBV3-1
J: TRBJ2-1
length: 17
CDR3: CASSQMRVLRQYNEQFF

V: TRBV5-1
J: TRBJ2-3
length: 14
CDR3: CASSSMTGMDTQYF

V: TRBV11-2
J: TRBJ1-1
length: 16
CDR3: CASSLRRQPPNTEAFF

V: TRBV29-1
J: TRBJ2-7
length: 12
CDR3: CSVVGAGGEQYF

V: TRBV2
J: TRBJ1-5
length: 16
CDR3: CASSGGTGGSNQPQHF

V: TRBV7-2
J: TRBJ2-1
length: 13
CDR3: CASSRQGYNEQFF

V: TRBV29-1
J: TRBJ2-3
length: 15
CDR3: CSVGRREWGTDTQYF

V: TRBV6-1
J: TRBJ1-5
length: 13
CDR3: CASSEAPKQPQHF

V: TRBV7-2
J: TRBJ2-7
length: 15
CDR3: CASSLVLAGGGEQYF

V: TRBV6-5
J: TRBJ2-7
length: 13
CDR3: CATNVGGKGEQYF

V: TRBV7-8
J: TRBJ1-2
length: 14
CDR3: CASSPREGWSGYTF

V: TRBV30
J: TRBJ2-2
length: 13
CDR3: CARDRGGTGELFF

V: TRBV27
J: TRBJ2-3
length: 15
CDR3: CASSLRATTTDTQYF

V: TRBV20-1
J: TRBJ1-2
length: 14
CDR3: CSAPGQYGTYGYTF

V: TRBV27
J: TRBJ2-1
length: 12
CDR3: CAAGSSYNEQFF

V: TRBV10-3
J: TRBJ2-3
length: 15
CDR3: CAISPGQGMADTQYF

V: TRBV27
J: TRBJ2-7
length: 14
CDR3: CASSPGQGAYEQYF

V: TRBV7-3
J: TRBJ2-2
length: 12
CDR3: CASSQRSGELFF

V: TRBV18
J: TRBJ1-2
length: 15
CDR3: CASSPSSQINYGYTF

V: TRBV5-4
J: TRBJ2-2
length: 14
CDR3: CAGYSGTSTGELFF

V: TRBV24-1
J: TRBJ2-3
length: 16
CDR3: CATSEISGTSTDTQYF

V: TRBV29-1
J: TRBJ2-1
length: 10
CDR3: CSVANNEQFF

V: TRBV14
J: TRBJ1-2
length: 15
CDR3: CASSQDPGHNYGYTF

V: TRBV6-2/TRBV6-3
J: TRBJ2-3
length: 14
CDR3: CASSYLRYTDTQYF

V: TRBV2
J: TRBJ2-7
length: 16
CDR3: CASSEEVGQGSYEQYF

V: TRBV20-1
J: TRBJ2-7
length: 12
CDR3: CSAQRERVEQYF